The 12 T cell receptor beta chains below all came from one sample that was sequenced in a study of T-cell memory formation after mild COVID-19. Using its own MiXCR run on the 5' RACE reads, TCRdb lists one record per CDR3 protein. The sample includes roughly 450,000 distinct CDR3 sequences, about 20% of them seen just once. Source material: PBMCs or a T cell subset sorted from them (not recorded which). The receptors derive from an adult woman who had mild COVID-19 (a few samples of this study predate the infection). Cell type and time point are not known.

This clonotype was recorded a few times. The V and J genes are TRBV7-6 and TRBJ2-7, with D perhaps matching TRBD1 or TRBD2 (5 bases each). Deletions cut 4 bases from V and 6 bases from J, with 22 bases between. This CDR3 has 16 residues. From germline, CDR1 is SGHVS and CDR2 FNYEAQ. The CDR3 sequence: CASSSAGAALVGEQYF. In DNA form, the CDR3 reads TGTGCCAGCAGCTCCGCCGGGGCAGCCCTTGTAGGCGAGCAGTACTTC.

The chain links TRBV7-3 to TRBJ1-2; TRBD1 is a possible D gene (5 bases). The CDR3 is 14 residues long. The germline V and J ends were trimmed by 5 bases and 7 bases, with 17 bases remaining between them. Germline V gene data show CDR1 as SGHTA and CDR2 as FQGTGA. CDR3 region: CASSDPGRAAGYTF. CDR3 sequence (DNA): TGTGCCAGCAGCGATCCGGGCAGGGCGGCTGGCTACACCTTC. The full variable domain, its missing parts supplied by reference TRBV7-3 and TRBJ1-2, is GAGVSQTPSNKVTEKGKYVELRCDPISGHTALYWYRQSLGQGPEFLIYFQGTGAADDSGLPNDRFFAVRPEGSVSTLKIQRTERGDSAVYLCASSDPGRAAGYTFGSGTRLTVV.

In its sample, this clonotype was seen a few times. This chain links TRBV18 with TRBJ2-3, with D perhaps TRBD2 (6 bases). This CDR3 is built from 16 residues. The germline V and J ends were trimmed by 4 bases and 0 bases, with 14 bases remaining between them. Germline V gene sequence: CDR1 KGHSH, CDR2 LQKENI. The CDR3 spells CASSRRLAQSTDTQYF. In DNA, the CDR3 is TGTGCCAGCTCACGGAGGCTAGCGCAGAGCACAGATACGCAGTATTTT.

The genes are TRBV7-8 and TRBJ2-1; unclear D gene. Germline CDR1 is SGHVS and CDR2 is FQNEAQ. CDR3 length equals 11 residues. Trimming stripped 5 bases from V and 12 bases from J, with 11 bases between. This chain's CDR3 is CASSLDHRQFF. Written as DNA, the CDR3 is TGTGCCAGCAGCCTCGATCATCGGCAGTTCTTC. Variable domain in full (rest from reference TRBV7-8 and TRBJ2-1): GAGVSQSPRYKVAKRGQDVALRCDPISGHVSLFWYQQALGQGPEFLTYFQNEAQLDKSGLPSDRFFAERPEGSVSTLKIQRTQQEDSAVYLCASSLDHRQFFGPGTRLTVL.

The chain links TRBV6-1 to TRBJ2-2; 7 nucleotides agree with TRBD1. With 5 bases clipped from V and 0 bases from J, the junction kept 3 bases outside the gene matches. The CDR3 is made up of 15 amino acids. In germline, CDR1 is MNHNS, CDR2 SASEGT. The CDR3 sequence is CASSRGGANTGELFF. CDR3 coding DNA: TGTGCCAGCAGTCGAGGGGGCGCGAACACCGGGGAGCTGTTTTTT.

A few counts support this clonotype. The CDR3 here is CASSDGGDGYTF. As DNA, the CDR3 is TGTGCCAGCAGTGATGGAGGGGATGGCTACACCTTC. This chain uses TRBV25-1 with TRBJ1-2; tentatively, D is TRBD1 (5 bases). V was trimmed by 3 bases and J by 6 bases, leaving 8 bases between them. The CDR3 covers 12 residues. Germline assignment: CDR1 MGHDK and CDR2 SYGVNS.

The chain is built from TRBV15 and TRBJ2-7, with 9 bases that match TRBD1. This CDR3 region has 19 residues. Germline V gene data show CDR1 as LNHNV and CDR2 as YYDKDF (reference sequence). Germline trimming cut 3 bases from V and 4 bases from J; bases unmatched to any gene: 19. CDR3 DNA sequence: TGTGCCACCAGCAGGGGGACCGGGACAGGGTCCCGGGGTCGGTACGAGCAGTACTTC. Encoded protein: CATSRGTGTGSRGRYEQYF.

This clonotype appeared a few times. The J gene is TRBJ1-1, the V gene TRBV9; D unresolved. Germline CDR1 SGDLS, CDR2 YYNGEE. The CDR3 is 14 residues long. V was clipped by 0 bases and J by 5 bases, with 11 bases between them. As DNA, the CDR3 is TGTGCCAGCAGCGTAGCGGTGGGGAGGACTGAAGCTTTCTTT. Translation: CASSVAVGRTEAFF.

This clonotype was recorded at least ten times. The chain joins TRBV30 to TRBJ2-1; perhaps D is TRBD1 or TRBD2 (6 bases each). V was pared by 3 bases and J by 6 bases, with 27 bases between. The CDR3 totals 18 residues. Germline V gene sequence: CDR1 GTSNPN, CDR2 SVGIG (reference sequence). DNA of the CDR3: TGTGCCTGGAGGAGGCGGAGGGGGGTCCGCACAACTATCAATGAGCAGTTCTTC. This gives the protein CAWRRRRGVRTTINEQFF.

The chain uses TRBV7-8 and TRBJ1-1; D remains ambiguous. Trimming removed 5 bases from V and 4 bases from J, with 11 bases in between. The CDR3 runs to 13 residues. In germline, CDR1 is SGHVS, CDR2 FQNEAQ. The CDR3 reads CASSLGILTEAFF. DNA of the CDR3: TGTGCCAGCAGCCTCGGGATCCTCACTGAAGCTTTCTTT.

This sequence joins TRBV5-4 and TRBJ2-2; D unclear. Trimming stripped 4 bases from V and 2 bases from J, with 18 bases between. Per germline, CDR1 SGHNT and CDR2 YYREEE (reference sequence). CDR3 size: 17 residues. The chain's CDR3 is CASSLGWATGNTGELFF. CDR3 DNA sequence: TGTGCCAGCAGCCTGGGGTGGGCGACGGGCAACACCGGGGAGCTGTTTTTT.

The genes are TRBV7-3 and TRBJ2-2; TRBD2 matches at 9 bases. Germline V CDR1 and CDR2: SGHTA, FQGTGA. The ends lost 8 bases at V and 3 bases at J; junction bases unmatched: 4. The CDR3 has 14 residues. The CDR3 here is CASASGIDTGELFF. CDR3 in DNA: TGTGCCAGCGCTAGCGGGATAGACACCGGGGAGCTGTTTTTT.